Below are 14 T cell receptor beta chains sequenced from a single sample in a study of control samples from healthy donors and cancer patients (dated by TCRdb to about 2020). Receptors were amplified or captured by the immunoSEQ multiplex PCR assay. TCRdb re-hosts the immuneACCESS table, in-frame sequences only. Its copies lack some clones; in the studies checked, an unresolved V gene accounts for under half of them, and the cause for the rest is not known. The sample has around 170,000 clones on record, almost 90% of them singletons. The ten largest account for around 5% of the sample. The sample consisted of blood. The receptors stem from a woman aged 25-40 years in good health.

This rearrangement joins TRBV24-1 to TRBJ1-3, with 8 nucleotides matching TRBD1. In germline, CDR1 is KGHDR, CDR2 SFDVKD. V shed 5 bases and J 2 bases; nucleotides not matched to a gene: 10. This CDR3 contains 17 residues. DNA of the CDR3: TGTGCCACCAGTGCCGGCGGACAGGGTGTTGCTGGAAACACCATATATTTT. This translates into CATSAGGQGVAGNTIYF.

This clone turned up a few times. The V call is TRBV4-1, the J call TRBJ2-3; perhaps TRBD2 as D (6 bases). This CDR3 is built from 15 residues. Trimming took off 3 bases at V and 10 bases at J, with 20 bases between the two ends. CDR1 MGHRA and CDR2 YSYEKL come from the germline V gene. This chain's CDR3 is CASSQTGLSVRSQYF. The CDR3 bases are TGCGCCAGCAGCCAGACGGGACTCAGCGTACGATCGCAGTATTTT.

The V call is TRBV10-1, the J call TRBJ1-5, with D tentatively TRBD1 (5 bases). This CDR3 is built from 14 residues. The V gene lost 7 bases and the J gene lost 1 base, with 11 bases spanning the gap. Germline V gene sequence: CDR1 WNHNN, CDR2 SYGVQD (reference sequence). The CDR3 loop reads CASTGRGSNQPQHF. The CDR3 nucleotides are TGCGCCAGCACAGGGAGGGGAAGCAATCAGCCCCAGCATTTT.

The chain combines TRBV5-1 with TRBJ2-5; possibly TRBD1 or TRBD2 for D (5 bases each). The CDR3 has 16 amino acids. Trimming took 0 bases from V and 4 from J, leaving 16 bases between them. The germline CDR1 and CDR2 sequences are SGHRS and YFSETQ. CDR3 nucleotide sequence: TGCGCCAGCAGCTTGGCCACCGGGGCCAGGTCAGAGACCCAGTACTTC. It specifies CASSLATGARSETQYF. Supplemented by reference TRBV5-1 and TRBJ2-5, the full variable domain reads KAGVTQTPRYLIKTRGQQVTLSCSPISGHRSVSWYQQTPGQGLQFLFEYFSETQRNKGNFPGRFSGRQFSNSRSEMNVSTLELGDSALYLCASSLATGARSETQYFGPGTRLLVL.

V and J are TRBV27 and TRBJ2-5; 8 bases fit TRBD1. After removal of 6 bases from V and 3 bases from J, the junction contained 6 bases not matched to a gene. In germline, CDR1 is MNHEY, CDR2 SMNVEV (reference sequence). The CDR3 covers 14 residues. CDR3 in DNA: TGTGCCAGCAGACCCATGGGACAGGAAGAGACCCAGTACTTC. This translates into CASRPMGQEETQYF.

CDR3 region: CASSQTPGSNQPQHF. Written as DNA, the CDR3 is TGTGCCAGCAGCCAAACCCCAGGTAGCAATCAGCCCCAGCATTTT. The V call is TRBV7-2, the J call TRBJ1-5, with no clear D. CDR1 and CDR2 from the germline V gene are SGHTA and FQGNSA. V lost 5 bases, J lost 0 bases, and 11 bases lay in between. This CDR3 spans 15 amino acids.

The chain recombines TRBV5-1 with TRBJ1-1; 8 bases line up with TRBD1. J gave up 1 base and V 4 bases, and 9 bases lay outside the gene matches. CDR1 is SGHRS and CDR2 is YFSETQ in the germline V gene. The CDR3 has 16 amino acids. The CDR3 reads CASSPRLQGGNTEAFF. Here the CDR3 DNA reads TGCGCCAGCAGCCCTAGACTACAGGGGGGGAACACTGAAGCTTTCTTT.

V and J are TRBV5-4 and TRBJ1-2; possible D gene TRBD1, 5 bases. The germline V and J ends were trimmed by 4 bases and 4 bases, with 17 bases remaining between them. This CDR3 comprises 15 residues. CDR1 SGHNT and CDR2 YYREEE come from the germline V gene (reference sequence). CDR3 coding DNA: TGTGCCAGCAGCCTACCTAGTGCGGGGCCCTATGGCTACACCTTC. Translated: CASSLPSAGPYGYTF.

The chain combines TRBV10-3 with TRBJ2-3; D uncertain. Germline CDR1 and CDR2: ENHRY and SYGVKD. The CDR3 is 14 residues long. The V gene lost 8 bases and the J gene lost 9 bases, with 21 bases spanning the gap. The chain's CDR3 is CAIATFGTQSTQYF. The CDR3 region has the DNA TGTGCCATCGCCACTTTCGGAACGCAGTCCACGCAGTATTTT.

The V gene is TRBV6-5, the J gene TRBJ2-7, with 11 bases fitting TRBD2. V was pared by 5 bases and J by 4 bases, with 1 base of the junction left unmatched. CDR1 MNHEY and CDR2 SVGAGI come from the germline V gene. The CDR3 extends over 13 amino acids. The CDR3 is CASSLAGGYEQYV. The CDR3 DNA is TGTGCCAGCAGTCTAGCGGGGGGTTACGAGCAGTACGTC.

The chain carries TRBV6-5 and TRBJ1-3; D uncertain. This CDR3 is 14 amino acids long. The germline V gene encodes CDR1 MNHEY and CDR2 SVGAGI. Between the trimmed V and J ends, which lost 9 bases and 0 bases, there was a span of 12 bases. The CDR3 region is CASFDRSSGNTIYF. CDR3 nucleotides: TGTGCCAGTTTCGACCGGAGCTCTGGAAACACCATATATTTT.

This clone was detected only once. The J gene is TRBJ2-7, the V gene TRBV6-5; tentative D call: TRBD1 (6 bases). This CDR3 is built from 15 residues. Germline loops: CDR1 MNHEY, CDR2 SVGAGI. The V gene lost 6 bases and the J gene lost 3 bases, with 18 bases spanning the gap. The CDR3 spells CASRPNRVQGYEQYF. CDR3 nucleotides: TGTGCCAGCAGGCCGAACAGGGTCCAGGGCTACGAGCAGTACTTC.

The rearrangement joins TRBV4-1 to TRBJ2-5, with 8 bases matching TRBD1. The CDR3 runs 14 residues. Germline CDR1 MGHRA, CDR2 YSYEKL. Trimming took 3 bases from V and 1 from J; bases not matched to a gene: 1. As DNA, the CDR3 is TGCGCCAGCAGCCATACAGGGGGCCAAGAGACCCAGTACTTC. This sequence encodes CASSHTGGQETQYF.

The chain joins TRBV10-3 to TRBJ2-1, with 8 positions matching TRBD2. The CDR3 totals 14 residues. Germline V gene sequence: CDR1 ENHRY, CDR2 SYGVKD. The ends lost 2 bases at V and 8 bases at J; junction bases unmatched: 5. The CDR3 sequence is CAISEGTRRYEQFF. DNA for the CDR3: TGTGCCATCAGTGAGGGGACTAGAAGGTATGAGCAGTTCTTC.